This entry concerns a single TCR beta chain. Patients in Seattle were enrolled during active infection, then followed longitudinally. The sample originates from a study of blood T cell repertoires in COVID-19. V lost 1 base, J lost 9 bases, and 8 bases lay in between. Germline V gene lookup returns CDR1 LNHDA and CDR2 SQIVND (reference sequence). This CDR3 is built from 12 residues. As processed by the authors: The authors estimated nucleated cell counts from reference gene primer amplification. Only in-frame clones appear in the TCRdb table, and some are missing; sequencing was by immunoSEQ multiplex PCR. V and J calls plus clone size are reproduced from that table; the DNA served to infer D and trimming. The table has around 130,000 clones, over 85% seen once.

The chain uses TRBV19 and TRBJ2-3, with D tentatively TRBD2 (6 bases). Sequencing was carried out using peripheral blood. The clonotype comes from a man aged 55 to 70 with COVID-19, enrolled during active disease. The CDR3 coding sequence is TGTGCCAGTAGTATAGGGAGGGACACGCAGTATTTT. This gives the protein CASSIGRDTQYF.